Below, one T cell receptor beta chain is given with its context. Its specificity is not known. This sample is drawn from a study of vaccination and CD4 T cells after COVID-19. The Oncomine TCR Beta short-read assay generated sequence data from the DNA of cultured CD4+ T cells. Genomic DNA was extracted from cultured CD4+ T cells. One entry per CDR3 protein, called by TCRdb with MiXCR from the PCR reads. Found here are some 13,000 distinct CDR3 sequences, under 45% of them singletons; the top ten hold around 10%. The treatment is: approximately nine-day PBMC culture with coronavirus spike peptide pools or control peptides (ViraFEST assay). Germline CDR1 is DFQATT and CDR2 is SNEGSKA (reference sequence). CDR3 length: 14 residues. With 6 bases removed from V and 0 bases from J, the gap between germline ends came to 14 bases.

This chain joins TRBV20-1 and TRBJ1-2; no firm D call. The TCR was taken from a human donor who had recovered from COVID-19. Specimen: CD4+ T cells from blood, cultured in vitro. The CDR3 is CSATEDGTNYGYTF. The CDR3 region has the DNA TGCAGTGCCACCGAAGACGGAACTAACTATGGCTACACCTTC.